These 8 T cell receptor beta chains share one sample of origin, sequenced in a study of blood T cell repertoires in COVID-19. TCRdb keeps only in-frame clones here, not all; method: immunoSEQ multiplex PCR. Of about 52,000 clones in the sample, around 92% were seen once. Material: peripheral blood. These receptors all stem from a man older than 75 with active or convalescent COVID-19.

This rearrangement joins TRBV5-4 to TRBJ2-1, with 8 bases lining up with TRBD1. The CDR3 is 14 amino acids. V dropped 4 bases and J dropped 6; count of bases not matched to a gene: 6. Germline V gene lookup returns CDR1 SGHNT and CDR2 YYREEE (reference sequence). The CDR3, as DNA: TGTGCCAGCAGCCCCTGGACAGGGACCAATGAGCAGTTCTTC. It yields the protein CASSPWTGTNEQFF. The entire variable domain, with the rest obtained from reference TRBV5-4 and TRBJ2-1, is as follows: ETGVTQSPTHLIKTRGQQVTLRCSSQSGHNTVSWYQQALGQGPQFIFQYYREEENGRGNFPPRFSGLQFPNYSSELNVNALELDDSALYLCASSPWTGTNEQFFGPGTRLTVL.

V gene TRBV19 combines with J gene TRBJ2-7, with 8 positions matching TRBD1. In germline, CDR1 is LNHDA, CDR2 SQIVND (reference sequence). The junction had 3 bases not matched to a gene; V was cut back by 4 bases and J by 1 base. The CDR3 is made up of 14 amino acids. CDR3: CASSTGQGSYEQYF. DNA for the CDR3: TGTGCCAGTAGTACTGGACAGGGATCCTACGAGCAGTACTTC.

This chain joins TRBV2 and TRBJ1-2; 8 bases line up with TRBD1. Germline values: CDR1 SNHLY, CDR2 FYNNEI. The CDR3 has 15 amino acids. The ends lost 0 bases at V and 5 bases at J; junction bases unmatched: 5. The CDR3 loop reads CASSEAGDRKYGYTF. CDR3 DNA sequence: TGTGCCAGCAGTGAAGCTGGGGACAGGAAATATGGCTACACCTTC.

This chain connects TRBV7-9 to TRBJ2-5, with TRBD1 as a possible D gene (5 bases). The CDR3 totals 19 residues. CDR1 and CDR2 from the germline V gene are SEHNR and FQNEAQ (reference sequence). V lost 2 bases and J 2 bases, leaving 24 bases between the germline ends. CDR3 coding DNA: TGTGCCAGCAGCTTACCCCCAATATTGAGGCAGGGCAAACAAGAGACCCAGTACTTC. As protein: CASSLPPILRQGKQETQYF. Full variable domain (outside the CDR3, taken from reference TRBV7-9 and TRBJ2-5): DTGVSQNPRHKITKRGQNVTFRCDPISEHNRLYWYRQTLGQGPEFLTYFQNEAQLEKSRLLSDRFSAERPKGSFSTLEIQRTEQGDSAMYLCASSLPPILRQGKQETQYFGPGTRLLVL.

The J gene is TRBJ2-7, the V gene TRBV28; the D gene is possibly TRBD1 (5 bases). The CDR3 extends over 14 amino acids. Trimming took 3 bases from V and 4 from J, leaving 13 bases between them. Germline V lookup: CDR1 MDHEN, CDR2 SYDVKM. Written as DNA, the CDR3 is TGTGCCAGCAGTTTTGTCGGACAAGTATACGAGCAGTACTTC. Translation gives CASSFVGQVYEQYF.

This rearrangement joins TRBV6-5 to TRBJ1-2; TRBD1 matches 12 bases. The CDR3 consists of 15 residues. The J segment lost 5 bases and the V segment lost 4 bases, leaving 5 bases of the junction unmatched. Germline CDR1 reads MNHEY; CDR2 reads SVGAGI. The chain's CDR3 is CASSSPGQGAYGYTF. Here the CDR3 DNA reads TGTGCCAGCAGTTCCCCGGGACAGGGGGCTTATGGCTACACCTTC.

The chain recombines TRBV5-5 with TRBJ2-7; a possible D gene is TRBD2 (6 bases). With 0 bases removed from V and 3 bases from J, the gap between germline ends came to 10 bases. The CDR3 extends over 14 amino acids. Germline loops: CDR1 SGHKS, CDR2 YYEKEE (reference sequence). The CDR3 here is CASSLVSGNYEQYF. For the CDR3, the DNA is TGTGCCAGCAGCTTGGTTAGCGGCAACTACGAGCAGTACTTC.

This clone has only a few counts. The chain uses TRBV5-1 and TRBJ2-3; 15 bases are shared with TRBD2. The CDR3 has 18 amino acids. The V gene end was trimmed by 2 bases and the J gene end by 5 bases; junction bases not matched to a gene: 9. Germline loops: CDR1 SGHRS, CDR2 YFSETQ. CDR3 DNA: TGCGCCAGCAGCTTCCCAGGACTAGCGGGAGGGATAAGAGATACGCAGTATTTT. Residues: CASSFPGLAGGIRDTQYF.